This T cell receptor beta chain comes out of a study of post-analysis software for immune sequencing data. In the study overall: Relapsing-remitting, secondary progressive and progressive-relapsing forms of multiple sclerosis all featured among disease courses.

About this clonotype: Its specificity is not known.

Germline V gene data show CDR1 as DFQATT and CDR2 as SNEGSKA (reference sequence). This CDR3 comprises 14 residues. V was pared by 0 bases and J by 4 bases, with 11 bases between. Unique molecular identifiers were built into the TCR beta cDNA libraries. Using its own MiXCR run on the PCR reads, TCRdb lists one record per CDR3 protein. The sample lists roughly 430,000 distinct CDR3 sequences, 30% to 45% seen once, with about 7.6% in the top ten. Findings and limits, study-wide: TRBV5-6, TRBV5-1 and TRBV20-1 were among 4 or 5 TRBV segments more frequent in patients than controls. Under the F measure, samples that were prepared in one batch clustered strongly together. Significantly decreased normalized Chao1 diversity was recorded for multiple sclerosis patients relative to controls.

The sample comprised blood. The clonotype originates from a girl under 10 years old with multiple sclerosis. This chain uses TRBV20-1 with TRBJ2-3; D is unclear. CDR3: CSARDPASADTQYF. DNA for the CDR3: TGCAGTGCTAGAGATCCCGCCAGCGCAGATACGCAGTATTTT.